The 4 T cell receptor beta chains given below trace back to one sample, sequenced in a study of OX40 agonist ivuxolimab in advanced cancers. Here immunoSEQ multiplex PCR was the method, and the copy in TCRdb shows in-frame clones only, minus some. This sample carries tens of thousands of clones, approximately 84% of them seen once, and the ten largest clones take roughly 2%. Source: CD4+ or CD8+ T cells sorted from blood, taken in a trial of the OX40 agonist ivuxolimab. These receptors were taken from an adult with an advanced solid tumor such as melanoma, head and neck, liver or kidney cancer.

The V gene is TRBV2, the J gene TRBJ1-2; weak D call: TRBD1 (5 bases). Trimming took off 7 bases at V and 0 bases at J, with 12 bases between the two ends. The CDR3 is 14 residues long. Germline V CDR1 and CDR2: SNHLY, FYNNEI. CDR3 region: CASTGTVANYGYTF. The CDR3 nucleotides are TGTGCCAGCACGGGGACGGTAGCTAACTATGGCTACACCTTC.

The rearrangement links TRBV10-3 to TRBJ2-5, with TRBD1 matching 7 bases. Germline V CDR1 and CDR2: ENHRY, SYGVKD. Germline trimming cut 10 bases from V and 1 base from J; bases unmatched to any gene: 6. The CDR3 has 13 amino acids. In nucleotides, the CDR3 is TGTGCCAGCGCGAGGGACAGCCAAGAGACCCAGTACTTC. Its protein is CASARDSQETQYF.

This sequence joins TRBV2 and TRBJ2-1, with D maybe TRBD2 (6 bases). The CDR3 runs to 15 residues. Trimming cost V 5 bases and J 8 bases, with 19 bases left between them. Germline values: CDR1 SNHLY, CDR2 FYNNEI. CDR3: CASSQSIGSDYEQFF. The CDR3 nucleotides are TGTGCCAGCAGTCAAAGTATCGGGAGTGACTATGAGCAGTTCTTC.

This clone was counted only a few times. The V and J genes are TRBV28 and TRBJ1-4, with 7 positions matching TRBD1. The germline CDR1 and CDR2 sequences are MDHEN and SYDVKM. The CDR3 is 14 amino acids. Trimming took 10 bases from V and 6 from J; bases not matched to a gene: 11. For the CDR3, the DNA is TGTGCCACCCGGAAGGGGGCTTCGCATGAAAAACTGTTTTTT. It specifies CATRKGASHEKLFF.